What follows is one TCR beta chain and its context. The antigen is unknown. A junction end diverges from the germline sequence, so it may reflect a read error. Time point noted: persistent/refractory GD, antithyroid drugs over 5 years with positive TRAb. After RNA was extracted from PBMCs, the TCR library was made from it. The data were taken from a study of regulatory T cells in long-lasting Graves disease. For the study at large: Graves' disease counted as persistent after over 5 years of antithyroid drugs with positive TSH receptor antibodies. Study findings and constraints: Persistent Graves' patients had lower TCR diversity than newly diagnosed ones. Newly diagnosed disease favored TRBV20-1 and TRBJ2-1 over persistent disease.

CDR3 length equals 16 residues. Germline-derived CDR1 and CDR2 are MNHNS and SASEGT. TCR beta libraries were built with iRepertoire HTBI primers and Arm-PCR of CDR3 regions. Via MiXCR, TCRdb re-called the multiplex PCR reads, giving one row per CDR3 protein. The table shows about 660,000 distinct CDR3 sequences, with around 30% occurring only once. V gene TRBV6-1 combines with J gene TRBJ2-1, with 9 bases aligning to TRBD2. The clonotype originates from a female donor with Graves disease. This specimen consisted of peripheral blood mononuclear cells (PBMCs), obtained when the disease was refractory, from a patient treated with antithyroid drugs. The CDR3 DNA is TGTACCAGCAGTGTATTAGCGGGAGTTATCCACAATGAGCAGTTCTTC. It specifies CTSSVLAGVIHNEQFF.